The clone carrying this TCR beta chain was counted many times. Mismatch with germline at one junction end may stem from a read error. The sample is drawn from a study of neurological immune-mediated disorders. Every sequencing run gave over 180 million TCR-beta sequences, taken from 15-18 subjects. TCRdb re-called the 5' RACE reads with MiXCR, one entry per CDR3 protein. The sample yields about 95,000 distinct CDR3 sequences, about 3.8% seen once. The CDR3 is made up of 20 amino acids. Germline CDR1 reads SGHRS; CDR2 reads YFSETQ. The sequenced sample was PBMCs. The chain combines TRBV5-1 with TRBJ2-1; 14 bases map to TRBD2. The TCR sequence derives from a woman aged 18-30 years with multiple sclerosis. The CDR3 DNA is TGCGCCAGCAGTTTGGGACCGGGACTAGCGGGGGCCAGCTCCTACAATGAGCAGTTCTTC. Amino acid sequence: CASSLGPGLAGASSYNEQFF.